These 30 T cell receptor beta chains came from one sample sequenced in a study of shared clonotypes between healthy human individuals. TCRdb's copy holds only in-frame clones and misses some; the assay was immunoSEQ multiplex PCR. The repertoire holds about 2.4 million clones, with 90% to 95% as singletons. The sequenced sample consisted of naive CD4+ T cells sorted from blood. Subset of the sample: CD45RA+ positively selected. These receptors were taken from a man aged 18 to 35 in good health.

As regards this clone: The sample contains more than one DNA sequence encoding this CDR3. This chain joins TRBV4-3 and TRBJ2-7; 9 bases match TRBD1. CDR1 and CDR2 from the germline V gene are LGHNA and YSLEER. J gave up 4 bases and V 1 base, and 5 bases lay outside the gene matches. CDR3 length: 15 residues. CDR3 bases: TGCGCCAGCAGCCAAGTGGCGGGACAGGGTTACGAGCAGTACTTC. This codes for CASSQVAGQGYEQYF.

The chain uses TRBV25-1 and TRBJ1-1; possible D gene TRBD1, 6 bases. CDR1 is MGHDK, CDR2 SYGVNS, per germline. This CDR3 has 15 amino acids. With 1 base removed from V and 3 bases from J, the gap between germline ends came to 12 bases. CDR3 nucleotide sequence: TGTGCCAGCAGTGAATCTAAACAGGGTGACACTGAAGCTTTCTTT. Translating gives CASSESKQGDTEAFF.

The V call is TRBV2, the J call TRBJ2-3; a possible D gene is TRBD2 (6 bases). V was trimmed by 6 bases and J by 4 bases, leaving 14 bases between them. This CDR3 region has 14 residues. CDR1 and CDR2 from the germline V gene are SNHLY and FYNNEI. CDR3 loop: CASRGGYKADTQYF. CDR3 in DNA: TGTGCCAGCAGGGGGGGATACAAGGCAGATACGCAGTATTTT.

Concerning this clone: One base away lies a much larger clone, so this may be a sequencing read error. Within the sample, other DNA sequences also encode this same CDR3. This chain uses TRBV11-2 with TRBJ1-1; D is perhaps TRBD1 (6 bases). V was cut by 3 bases and J by 1 base, with 6 bases left in between. This CDR3 comprises 13 residues. Germline values: CDR1 SGHAT, CDR2 FQNNGV. CDR3 sequence: CASSLTGNTEAFF. The CDR3 DNA is TGTGCCAGCAGCTTGACAGGGAACACTGAAGCTTTCTTT.

The rearrangement links TRBV19 to TRBJ2-2; a possible D gene is TRBD1 (6 bases). Per germline, CDR1 LNHDA and CDR2 SQIVND (reference sequence). The CDR3 runs 16 residues. V lost 3 bases, J lost 5 bases, and 16 bases lay in between. The CDR3 DNA reads TGTGCCAGTAGTATCCTCAGGGGTTCTGGAACCGGGGAGCTGTTTTTT. This sequence encodes CASSILRGSGTGELFF.

The chain combines TRBV6-5 with TRBJ1-6; D may be TRBD1 (5 bases). Germline CDR1 MNHEY, CDR2 SVGAGI. The CDR3 contains 13 residues. V was cut by 10 bases and J by 7 bases, with 14 bases left in between. The CDR3 DNA sequence: TGTGCCACCAAAGACAGTCGGAATTCACCCCTCCACTTT. This gives the protein CATKDSRNSPLHF.

The J gene is TRBJ2-3, the V gene TRBV11-2; D remains ambiguous. V gave up 0 bases and J gave up 4 bases, with 11 bases separating them. The V gene's germline CDR1 is SGHAT and CDR2 FQNNGV. The CDR3 totals 15 residues. The CDR3 DNA is TGTGCCAGCAGCTTAGACCTTTACTACGCAGATACGCAGTATTTT. Amino acid sequence: CASSLDLYYADTQYF.

This sequence joins TRBV5-1 and TRBJ2-7; 7 bases are shared with TRBD2. The V segment lost 1 base and the J segment 4 bases; nucleotides outside the gene matches: 8. Germline CDR1 and CDR2: SGHRS and YFSETQ. The CDR3 consists of 15 residues. The CDR3 DNA reads TGCGCCAGCAGCTTGCTGGGCGGGAGTGGATACGAGCAGTACTTC. This codes for CASSLLGGSGYEQYF.

For this clone: This sample includes further DNA sequences coding for the same CDR3. This chain joins TRBV6-5 and TRBJ1-1; D is unresolved. The CDR3 length is 14 residues. V gave up 2 bases and J gave up 1 base, with 8 bases separating them. Germline CDR1 reads MNHEY; CDR2 reads SVGAGI. This CDR3 is CASSYSSRNTEAFF. The CDR3 nucleotides are TGTGCCAGCAGTTACAGCTCTAGGAACACTGAAGCTTTCTTT.

This clone appeared once. The chain carries TRBV9 and TRBJ2-7; D unresolved. The CDR3 has 9 residues. Germline lookup yields CDR1 SGDLS and CDR2 YYNGEE. V lost 4 bases, J lost 4 bases, and 0 bases lay in between. The CDR3 is CASSYEQYF. CDR3 DNA: TGTGCCAGCAGCTACGAGCAGTACTTC.

As DNA, the CDR3 is TGTGCCAGCAGTTTCGGTGGGAATGAGCAGTTCTTC. It encodes CASSFGGNEQFF. The V and J genes are TRBV27 and TRBJ2-1, with D unclear. Trimming pared 3 bases from V and 7 bases from J, leaving 7 bases between. The CDR3 consists of 12 residues. Germline CDR1 reads MNHEY; CDR2 reads SMNVEV (reference sequence).

As to this clone: Additional DNA sequences in this sample encode the identical CDR3. This sequence joins TRBV30 and TRBJ1-4; D not certain. Germline V lookup: CDR1 GTSNPN, CDR2 SVGIG (reference sequence). The CDR3 totals 15 residues. The V end lost 0 bases, the J end lost 0 bases, and 8 bases lay between the germline ends. CDR3 loop: CAWSVRRATNEKLFF. CDR3 bases: TGTGCCTGGAGTGTAAGGCGGGCAACTAATGAAAAACTGTTTTTT.

V and J are TRBV5-1 and TRBJ2-1; 10 positions match TRBD2. CDR3 length: 14 amino acids. In germline, CDR1 is SGHRS, CDR2 YFSETQ. J gave up 5 bases and V 5 bases, and 4 bases lay outside the gene matches. CDR3 sequence (DNA): TGCGCCAGCAGAAATCTAGCGGGGGACAATGAGCAGTTCTTC. It codes for CASRNLAGDNEQFF. The whole variable domain, remainder taken from reference TRBV5-1 and TRBJ2-1, is KAGVTQTPRYLIKTRGQQVTLSCSPISGHRSVSWYQQTPGQGLQFLFEYFSETQRNKGNFPGRFSGRQFSNSRSEMNVSTLELGDSALYLCASRNLAGDNEQFFGPGTRLTVL.

The chain is built from TRBV2 and TRBJ2-1; possibly TRBD2 for D (6 bases). Germline CDR1 SNHLY, CDR2 FYNNEI. The CDR3 contains 11 residues. Trimming shortened V by 6 bases and J by 10 bases, and 10 bases separated the two germline ends. For the CDR3, the DNA is TGTGCCAGCAGCCCGACTAGGGAGCAGTTCTTC. Its translation is CASSPTREQFF.

The chain carries TRBV5-1 and TRBJ1-6; 8 bases agree with TRBD1. CDR1 and CDR2 from the germline V gene are SGHRS and YFSETQ. This CDR3 has 16 amino acids. V was clipped by 0 bases and J by 9 bases; unmatched bases: 8. This chain's CDR3 is CASSLAPLQGASPLHF. The CDR3 DNA reads TGCGCCAGCAGCTTGGCCCCTCTGCAGGGGGCTTCACCCCTCCACTTT.

The chain uses TRBV19 and TRBJ2-4; 9 nucleotides align to TRBD1. CDR1 is LNHDA and CDR2 is SQIVND in the germline V gene (reference sequence). Trimming removed 7 bases from V and 9 bases from J; junction bases left unmatched: 16. The CDR3 spans 16 residues. In nucleotides, the CDR3 is TGTGCCAGTACCCCGGCCGGGGACAGGGTGGGAACCATTCAGTACTTC. Translation: CASTPAGDRVGTIQYF. Variable domain in full (rest from reference TRBV19 and TRBJ2-4): DGGITQSPKYLFRKEGQNVTLSCEQNLNHDAMYWYRQDPGQGLRLIYYSQIVNDFQKGDIAEGYSVSREKKESFPLTVTSAQKNPTAFYLCASTPAGDRVGTIQYFGAGTRLSVL.

J is TRBJ1-6 and V is TRBV27; TRBD1 is a possible D gene (6 bases). Germline V CDR1 and CDR2: MNHEY, SMNVEV (reference sequence). The V gene lost 7 bases and the J gene lost 9 bases, with 19 bases spanning the gap. CDR3 size: 15 residues. The CDR3, as DNA: TGTGCCAGCACGCGGGGGCGCAGGGGTAGTTCACCCCTCCACTTT. Translated: CASTRGRRGSSPLHF.

This chain links TRBV10-3 with TRBJ1-4; D is possibly TRBD1 (5 bases). Germline CDR1 reads ENHRY; CDR2 reads SYGVKD. Between the trimmed V and J ends, which lost 5 bases and 6 bases, there was a span of 16 bases. This CDR3 comprises 15 residues. As DNA, the CDR3 is TGTGCCATCAGTAATGGGAGAGGGGCTGATGAAAAACTGTTTTTT. This gives the protein CAISNGRGADEKLFF.

This rearrangement joins TRBV7-2 to TRBJ1-3, with TRBD1 matching over 8 bases. V lost 0 bases to trimming and J lost 7 bases; unmatched junction nucleotides: 8. This CDR3 region has 16 residues. Per the germline V gene, CDR1 is SGHTA and CDR2 is FQGNSA. DNA for the CDR3: TGTGCCAGCAGCTTAGCGGGGGCAGGGGGCTTGAACACCATATATTTT. It is translated as CASSLAGAGGLNTIYF.

The chain carries TRBV18 and TRBJ1-1; 9 bases match TRBD1. V shed 4 bases, J shed 4 bases, and the junction held 4 bases outside the gene matches. This CDR3 has 14 amino acids. Germline values: CDR1 KGHSH, CDR2 LQKENI. Here the CDR3 reads CASSRTGVGTEAFF. The DNA of the CDR3 is TGTGCCAGCTCACGGACAGGGGTGGGCACTGAAGCTTTCTTT.

With regard to this clone: At one of its ends the junction is not consistent with the germline gene, which may arise from a read error. Other DNA sequences of this sample code for an identical CDR3. V and J are TRBV7-7 and TRBJ2-5; no definite D call. Per germline, CDR1 SSHAT and CDR2 FNYEAQ (reference sequence). The CDR3 loop spans 11 amino acids. CDR3 protein: CASSSGETQYF. Here the CDR3 DNA reads TGTGCTAGCAGCTCCGGAGAGACCCAGTACTTC.

The chain employs TRBV18 and TRBJ1-5, with D unresolved. The CDR3 length is 14 residues. V was cut by 0 bases and J by 1 base, with 4 bases left in between. Germline values: CDR1 KGHSH, CDR2 LQKENI. CDR3 sequence (DNA): TGTGCCAGCTCACCACCGACCAGCAATCAGCCCCAGCATTTT. Translation gives CASSPPTSNQPQHF. The variable domain in full, with the rest retrieved from reference TRBV18 and TRBJ1-5, is NAGVMQNPRHLVRRRGQEARLRCSPMKGHSHVYWYRQLPEEGLKFMVYLQKENIIDESGMPKERFSAEFPKEGPSILRIQQVVRGDSAAYFCASSPPTSNQPQHFGDGTRLSIL.

This clone showed up just once. This chain uses TRBV6-1 with TRBJ1-1; D call uncertain. The CDR3 is made up of 15 amino acids. CDR1 is MNHNS, CDR2 SASEGT, per germline. V gave up 6 bases and J gave up 1 base, with 15 bases separating them. The CDR3 is CASSELRVGNTEAFF. CDR3 DNA: TGTGCCAGCAGCGAACTGAGAGTAGGGAACACTGAAGCTTTCTTT.

This chain connects TRBV9 to TRBJ1-3, with D perhaps TRBD1 (5 bases). The CDR3 extends over 15 amino acids. Trimming cost V 1 base and J 1 base, with 9 bases left between them. Germline V lookup: CDR1 SGDLS, CDR2 YYNGEE. The CDR3 loop is CASSVQGVSGNTIYF. The DNA for the CDR3 is TGTGCCAGCAGCGTACAGGGCGTATCTGGAAACACCATATATTTT.

In the case of this clone: Other nucleotide sequences from this sample produce the same CDR3. The chain has TRBV6-5 and TRBJ1-2; 11 bases are shared with TRBD1. There are 14 residues in the CDR3. Unmatched junction bases numbered 0, after V lost 2 bases and J lost 4 bases. CDR1 and CDR2 from the germline V gene are MNHEY and SVGAGI. This CDR3 reads CASSYGTGGYGYTF. The CDR3 bases are TGTGCCAGCAGTTACGGGACAGGGGGCTATGGCTACACCTTC.

In this sample, this clone turned up a few times. The rearrangement joins TRBV27 to TRBJ1-5, with a possible D match to TRBD1 (5 bases). Trimming pared 5 bases from V and 4 bases from J, leaving 9 bases between. The germline gives CDR1 MNHEY, CDR2 SMNVEV (reference sequence). There are 13 residues in the CDR3. The CDR3 region has the DNA TGTGCCAGCAGTGGTGACAGTAATCAGCCCCAGCATTTT. Its translation: CASSGDSNQPQHF.

Note on this clone: This specimen includes other DNA sequences encoding the same CDR3. J is TRBJ2-7 and V is TRBV6-1; 10 nucleotides align to TRBD2. V dropped 5 bases and J dropped 0; count of bases not matched to a gene: 4. CDR3 size: 15 residues. Germline lookup yields CDR1 MNHNS and CDR2 SASEGT. CDR3 bases: TGTGCCAGCAGTCCTAGCGGGGGCAGCTCCTACGAGCAGTACTTC. Its protein product is CASSPSGGSSYEQYF.

The chain has TRBV19 and TRBJ2-3; D gene unclear. CDR1 and CDR2 from the germline V gene are LNHDA and SQIVND (reference sequence). The V gene lost 4 bases and the J gene lost 2 bases, with 4 bases spanning the gap. There are 12 residues in the CDR3. The CDR3 DNA reads TGTGCCAGTAGTACTCCCACAGATACGCAGTATTTT. It translates to CASSTPTDTQYF.

In regard to this clone: In the same sample, other DNA sequences code for this CDR3. The CDR3, as DNA: TGCGCCAGCAGCTTAGGACAGAGCTACAATGAGCAGTTCTTC. Its translation: CASSLGQSYNEQFF. V and J are TRBV5-1 and TRBJ2-1; perhaps TRBD1 as D (6 bases). Trimming shortened V by 2 bases and J by 3 bases, and 9 bases separated the two germline ends. CDR3 length: 14 amino acids. Germline V gene lookup returns CDR1 SGHRS and CDR2 YFSETQ.

This chain joins TRBV5-4 and TRBJ2-1; no firm D call. The V gene's germline CDR1 is SGHNT and CDR2 YYREEE (reference sequence). V was shortened by 0 bases and J by 0 bases, with 4 bases between the two germline ends. CDR3 size: 14 residues. The CDR3 nucleotides read TGTGCCAGCAGCTTGGACATCTCCTACAATGAGCAGTTCTTC. This encodes CASSLDISYNEQFF.